This T cell receptor (beta chain) was obtained from a study of T cells after yellow fever vaccination. Turning to the study itself: SMART-Seq v4 Ultra Low Input prepared libraries from low-cell fractions. Study conclusions and caveats: Sorted repertoires could include abundant contaminating clonotypes from bulk cells. Detected again after the booster were most primary-vaccination clones, at approximately 95% CD4 and 88% CD8.

This CDR3 contains 13 residues. V gave up 5 bases and J gave up 4 bases, with 12 bases separating them. CDR1 is DFQATT, CDR2 SNEGSKA, per germline (reference sequence). It was through 5'RACE template switching that TCR cDNA was made, with a universal primer site and UMIs added. From the 5' RACE reads, TCRdb called clonotypes with MiXCR, one entry per CDR3 protein. The sample includes a few hundred thousand distinct CDR3 sequences, 8.7% of them seen just once. Turning to this clonotype: What it binds is not known.

This receptor was obtained from a man younger than 30 who received the YFV17D yellow fever vaccine. Sample: PBMCs, taken on the day of the first yellow fever vaccination. This chain connects TRBV20-1 to TRBJ1-5; D possibly corresponds to TRBD1 (6 bases). The CDR3 protein is CSAGGPTNQPQHF. CDR3 DNA sequence: TGCAGTGCTGGGGGGCCGACTAATCAGCCCCAGCATTTT.